Presented here are 13 T cell receptor beta chains from one specimen sequenced in a study of blood T cell repertoires in COVID-19. The protocol was immunoSEQ multiplex PCR, while the TCRdb copy is restricted to in-frame clones and leaves out a portion. The top ten clones hold roughly 5.5% of a sample with 100,000 to 150,000 clones, about 74% of them seen once. Input material: peripheral blood. These receptors originate from a man aged 55 to 70 with acute or convalescent COVID-19.

J is TRBJ2-3 and V is TRBV6-5; tentatively, D is TRBD2 (5 bases). The CDR3 has 14 amino acids. Between the trimmed V and J ends, which lost 5 bases and 6 bases, there was a span of 15 bases. Germline V lookup: CDR1 MNHEY, CDR2 SVGAGI. CDR3 loop: CASSHEGYSDTQYF. In DNA, the CDR3 is TGTGCCAGCAGTCATGAGGGTTATTCGGATACGCAGTATTTT.

The sample holds one count of this clone. The rearrangement links TRBV2 to TRBJ1-6; 8 nucleotides agree with TRBD1. Trimming took 7 bases from V and 10 from J; bases not matched to a gene: 6. CDR1 SNHLY and CDR2 FYNNEI come from the germline V gene. The CDR3 covers 13 residues. CDR3 bases: TGTGCCAGCACAGGACAGGGTTCCTCACCCCTCCACTTT. It codes for CASTGQGSSPLHF. The full variable domain, in which reference TRBV2 and TRBJ1-6 provide the parts outside the CDR3, is EPEVTQTPSHQVTQMGQEVILRCVPISNHLYFYWYRQILGQKVEFLVSFYNNEISEKSEIFDDQFSVERPDGSNFTLKIRSTKLEDSAMYFCASTGQGSSPLHFGNGTRLTVT.

This chain uses TRBV30 with TRBJ2-5; 9 bases are shared with TRBD2. The CDR3 covers 21 residues. The trim removed 0 bases at V and 3 bases at J, leaving 23 bases unmatched. Per germline, CDR1 GTSNPN and CDR2 SVGIG (reference sequence). The CDR3 region is CAWSVPRGAKFEREVKETQYF. CDR3 sequence (DNA): TGTGCCTGGAGTGTACCCAGGGGGGCTAAGTTTGAGCGGGAGGTAAAAGAGACCCAGTACTTC.

The V call is TRBV7-2, the J call TRBJ2-3; 8 bases are a match to TRBD2. Trimming took 1 base from V and 2 from J; bases not matched to a gene: 5. This CDR3 comprises 16 residues. In germline, CDR1 is SGHTA, CDR2 FQGNSA. The CDR3 DNA reads TGTGCCAGCAGCTTAGTTGCGGGGGGTATCACAGATACGCAGTATTTT. The encoded protein is CASSLVAGGITDTQYF. The variable domain in full, completed from reference TRBV7-2 and TRBJ2-3, reads GAGVSQSPSNKVTEKGKDVELRCDPISGHTALYWYRQSLGQGLEFLIYFQGNSAPDKSGLPSDRFSAERTGGSVSTLTIQRTQQEDSAVYLCASSLVAGGITDTQYFGPGTRLTVL.

The J gene is TRBJ1-3, the V gene TRBV5-1; D not certain. Germline values: CDR1 SGHRS, CDR2 YFSETQ. V was pared by 5 bases and J by 0 bases, with 6 bases between. The CDR3 consists of 13 residues. The CDR3 DNA is TGCGCCAGCAGGGCCAGCTCTGGAAACACCATATATTTT. Protein sequence: CASRASSGNTIYF.

The gene calls are TRBV5-6 and TRBJ1-1, with TRBD1 identical over 11 bases. The germline V gene encodes CDR1 SGHDT and CDR2 YYEEEE. V dropped 4 bases and J dropped 10; count of bases not matched to a gene: 6. CDR3 length: 13 residues. The CDR3 DNA follows: TGTGCCAGCAGCGAGGACAGGGGGCTCCGAGCTTTCTTT. It yields the protein CASSEDRGLRAFF.

The rearrangement joins TRBV23-1 to TRBJ1-2; D remains ambiguous. TRBV23-1 carries the ORF label, with uncertain function. There are 11 residues in the CDR3. Trimming shortened V by 8 bases and J by 4 bases, and 8 bases separated the two germline ends. CDR3 in DNA: TGCGCCAGCTTCGGGAGCTATGGCTACACCTTC. Translated, it gives CASFGSYGYTF.

The chain is built from TRBV24-1 and TRBJ2-7; tentatively, D is TRBD2 (5 bases). Trimming took 4 bases from V and 4 from J, leaving 25 bases between them. The germline CDR1 and CDR2 sequences are KGHDR and SFDVKD. CDR3 length equals 18 residues. Written as DNA, the CDR3 is TGTGCCACCAGTGACGGAAGTGGGTCGACTGGGAGAAATTACGAGCAGTACTTC. Protein sequence: CATSDGSGSTGRNYEQYF.

The V and J genes are TRBV28 and TRBJ2-3, with D maybe TRBD1 (5 bases). This CDR3 contains 14 residues. V was shortened by 2 bases and J by 2 bases, with 8 bases between the two germline ends. Germline CDR1 reads MDHEN; CDR2 reads SYDVKM. The CDR3 DNA reads as TGTGCCAGCAGTTTAGGTGGGGCCACAGATACGCAGTATTTT. Its protein product is CASSLGGATDTQYF.

The chain combines TRBV14 with TRBJ1-6, with TRBD1 identical over 7 bases. This CDR3 has 14 amino acids. Losses at the gene ends were 5 bases for V and 7 bases for J; bases not matched to a gene: 5. The germline CDR1 and CDR2 sequences are SGHDN and FVKESK. The CDR3 reads CASSAGQRNSPLHF. CDR3 bases: TGTGCCAGCAGCGCGGGACAGAGGAATTCACCCCTCCACTTT.

This clone was observed a few times. V and J are TRBV11-3 and TRBJ2-1; 8 bases map to TRBD2. Trimming at V came to 6 bases and at J to 8 bases, leaving 9 bases not matched to a gene. The germline V gene encodes CDR1 SGHNT and CDR2 YENEEA. This CDR3 contains 14 residues. The CDR3 here is CASSSNGLAYEQFF. The CDR3 DNA follows: TGTGCCAGCAGTAGTAATGGACTAGCTTATGAGCAGTTCTTC.

Here the CDR3 DNA reads TGTGCCAGCAGGACAGGTGGTAACGAGCAGTACTTC. Translating gives CASRTGGNEQYF. The rearrangement links TRBV12-3 or TRBV12-4 to TRBJ2-7; maybe TRBD1 (6 bases). The length of the CDR3 is 12 residues. Trimming shortened V by 6 bases and J by 5 bases, and 11 bases separated the two germline ends.

In DNA, the CDR3 is TGTGCCAGCAGCCTAGCGGGAATAAAAGAGACCCAGTACTTC. Its protein is CASSLAGIKETQYF. The chain is built from TRBV2 and TRBJ2-5, with TRBD2 matching over 9 bases. Losses at the gene ends were 6 bases for V and 3 bases for J; bases not matched to a gene: 5. CDR1 SNHLY and CDR2 FYNNEI come from the germline V gene. The CDR3 is 14 amino acids.